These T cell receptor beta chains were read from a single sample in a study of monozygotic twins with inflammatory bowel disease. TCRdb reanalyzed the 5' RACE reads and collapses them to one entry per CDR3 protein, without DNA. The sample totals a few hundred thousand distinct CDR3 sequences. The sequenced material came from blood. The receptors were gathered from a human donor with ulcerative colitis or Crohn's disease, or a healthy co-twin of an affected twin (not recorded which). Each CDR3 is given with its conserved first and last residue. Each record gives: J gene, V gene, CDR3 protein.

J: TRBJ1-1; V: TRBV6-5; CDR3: CASSYGVMNTEAFF
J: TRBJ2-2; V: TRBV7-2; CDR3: CASSATGTGLTGELFF
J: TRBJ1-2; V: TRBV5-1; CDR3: CASNLPPGGYTF
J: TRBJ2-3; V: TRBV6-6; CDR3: CASSYNAAADTQYF
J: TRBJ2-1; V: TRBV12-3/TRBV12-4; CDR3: CASSLWPDNEQFF
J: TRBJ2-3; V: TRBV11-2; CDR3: CASSALGHLSTDTQYF
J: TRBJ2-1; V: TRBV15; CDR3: CATDRASDNEQFF
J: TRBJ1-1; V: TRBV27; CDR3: CASSFREEAFF
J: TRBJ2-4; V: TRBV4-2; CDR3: CASSQDRGGLTGNIQYF
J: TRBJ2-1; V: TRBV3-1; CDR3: CASSQDPTRQQFF
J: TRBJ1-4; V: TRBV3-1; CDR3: CASSPSGPPEKLFF
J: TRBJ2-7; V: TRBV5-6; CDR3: CASSQLWTGNYEQYF
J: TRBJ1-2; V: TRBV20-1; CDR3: CSATNVNRGEKGYTF
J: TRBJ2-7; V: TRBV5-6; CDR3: CAGSLEMGGRSEQYF
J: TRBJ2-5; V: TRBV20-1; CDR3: CSARGGVSGGAPLETQYF
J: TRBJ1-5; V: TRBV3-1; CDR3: CASSQRGQPNQPQHF
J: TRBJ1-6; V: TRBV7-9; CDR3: CASGAGQLNSPLHF
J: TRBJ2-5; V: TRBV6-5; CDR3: CATCDRVETQYF
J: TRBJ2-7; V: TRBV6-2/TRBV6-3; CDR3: CASSYRWEFYEQYF
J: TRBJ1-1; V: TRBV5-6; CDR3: CASSGRVEAFF
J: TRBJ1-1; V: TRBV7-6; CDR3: CASSGVGGNTEAFF
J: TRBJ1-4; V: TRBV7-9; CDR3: CASTPAGLTGVGEKLFF
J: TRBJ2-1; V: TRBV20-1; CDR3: CSAHKAGEGLYNEQFF
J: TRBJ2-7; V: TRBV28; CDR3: CATTGPYEQYF
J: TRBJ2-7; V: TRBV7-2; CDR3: CASSNNRGYEQYF
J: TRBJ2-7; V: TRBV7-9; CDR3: CASSRPQGSYEQYF
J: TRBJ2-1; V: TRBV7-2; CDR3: CASSPPGLHYNEQFF
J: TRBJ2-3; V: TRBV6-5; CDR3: CASSYLRTSGRADTQYF
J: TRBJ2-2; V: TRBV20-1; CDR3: CSAKSSGGNTGELFF
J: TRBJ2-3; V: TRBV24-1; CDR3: CATSDPGRSTDTQYF
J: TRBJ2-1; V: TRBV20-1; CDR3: CSARELALGEQFF
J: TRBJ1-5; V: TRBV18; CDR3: CASSPPQQGRGNQPQHF
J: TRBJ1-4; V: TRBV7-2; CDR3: CASSPINIPSRELFF
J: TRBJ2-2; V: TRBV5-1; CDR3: CASSPEGSTTGELFF
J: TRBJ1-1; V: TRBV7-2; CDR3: CASRRRQGARTEAFF
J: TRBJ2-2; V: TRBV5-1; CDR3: CASSLLRDSGTGELFF
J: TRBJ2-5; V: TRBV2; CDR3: CASSGDRVETQYF
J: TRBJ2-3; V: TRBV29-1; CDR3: CSVGYSGASTDTQYF
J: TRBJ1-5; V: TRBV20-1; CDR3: CSARGQHNQPQHF
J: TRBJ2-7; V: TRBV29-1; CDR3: CSVEDLQVGLAKQYF